These T cell receptor beta chains were read from a single sample in a study of blood T cell repertoires in COVID-19. The assay was immunoSEQ multiplex PCR, and TCRdb's table has in-frame clones only and misses some. The data show fewer than 80,000 clones, about 86% seen once. Sequenced: peripheral blood. These receptors were taken from an elderly man with COVID-19, enrolled during active disease. Both conserved end residues are part of each CDR3. A D gene is named only where the DNA matches it firmly. Expanded clones get a size class; other rows say once, few or many, or leave the size out.

TRBJ1-1	TRBV10-3	13	.	.	TGTGCCATCAGTGTCGAGGGTGGGACTGAAGCTTTCTTT	CAISVEGGTEAFF
TRBJ1-6	TRBV2	15	.	TRBD1	TGTGCCAGCAGTGGAATGACAGGGATGAATTCACCCCTCCACTTT	CASSGMTGMNSPLHF
TRBJ2-5	TRBV7-3	16	.	TRBD2	TGTGCCAGCAGCCCCGGACTAGCGGGGGGCCAAGAGACCCAGTACTTC	CASSPGLAGGQETQYF
TRBJ2-1	TRBV5-1	14	.	TRBD1	TGCGCCAGCAGCGGGGACAGGGCCGACAATGAGCAGTTCTTC	CASSGDRADNEQFF
TRBJ2-2	TRBV3-1/TRBV3-2	14	.	.	TGTGCCAGCAGCCCGACAGGGAACACCGGGGAGCTGTTTTTT	CASSPTGNTGELFF
TRBJ1-2	TRBV6-2/TRBV6-3	14	few	.	TGTGCCAGCAGTTACACAGGGCGTGGCTATGGCTACACCTTC	CASSYTGRGYGYTF
TRBJ1-6	TRBV7-8	13	.	.	TGTGCCAGCAGCTTCGCGAGCGGGTCATCCCTCCACTTT	CASSFASGSSLHF
TRBJ2-7	TRBV20-1	11	.	.	TGCAGTGCTAGAGTCGGCTACGAGCAGTACTTC	CSARVGYEQYF
TRBJ1-2	TRBV18	12	.	.	TGTGCCAGCTCACCCCTGAACTATGGCTACACCTTC	CASSPLNYGYTF
TRBJ1-1	TRBV5-1	15	.	.	TGCGCCAGCAGCTTGGCGACGGGATTGAACACTGAAGCTTTCTTT	CASSLATGLNTEAFF
TRBJ2-7	TRBV2	17	few	TRBD1	TGTGCCAGCAGTGTTGGGACAGAAGTTGGGAGCTCCTACGAGCAGTACTTC	CASSVGTEVGSSYEQYF
TRBJ1-5	TRBV2	13	.	TRBD1	TGTGCCAGCGGGACAGGGGTCAATCAGCCCCAGCATTTT	CASGTGVNQPQHF
TRBJ2-3	TRBV7-9	15	.	.	TGTGCCAGCAGCTTACGCGGCACGATCACAGATACGCAGTATTTT	CASSLRGTITDTQYF
TRBJ2-7	TRBV5-1	14	.	.	TGCGCCAGCAGCCCTCGGACAGTCCCCTACGAGCAGTACTTC	CASSPRTVPYEQYF
TRBJ1-3	TRBV15	15	.	.	TGTGCCACCAGCACCAGACAGGCAACTGGAAACACCATATATTTT	CATSTRQATGNTIYF
TRBJ2-1	TRBV6-2/TRBV6-3	18	.	TRBD2	TGTGCCAGCAGTCTCCGCCGGACTAGCGGGGGGGCCTTTAATGAGCAGTTCTTC	CASSLRRTSGGAFNEQFF
TRBJ1-2	TRBV7-8	12	.	.	TGTGCCAGCAGCCCCAAAGCGTATGGCTACACCTTC	CASSPKAYGYTF
TRBJ2-5	TRBV29-1	13	.	TRBD1	TGCAGCGTTGACCGACAGGGCCAAGAGACCCAGTACTTC	CSVDRQGQETQYF
TRBJ2-5	TRBV5-8	13	.	.	TGTGCCAGCAGCGGGCTGGGACAAAAGACCCAGTACTTC	CASSGLGQKTQYF
TRBJ1-4	TRBV12-3/TRBV12-4	12	.	.	TGTGCCAGCAGTCTTCGGTTTGAAAAACTGTTTTTT	CASSLRFEKLFF
TRBJ2-3	TRBV11-3	14	.	TRBD1	TGTGCCAGCAGGGACAGGATGAGCACAGATACGCAGTATTTT	CASRDRMSTDTQYF
TRBJ1-3	TRBV5-1	15	few	.	TGCGCCAGCAGCTTGGGGACAGAGTCTGGAAACACCATATATTTT	CASSLGTESGNTIYF
TRBJ2-1	TRBV7-9	14	.	.	TGTGCCAGCAGCTTAGCGCCGGCCTACAATGAGCAGTTCTTC	CASSLAPAYNEQFF
TRBJ2-3	TRBV28	14	.	TRBD1	TGTGCCAGCAGCCGGGACAGGGCCACAGATACGCAGTATTTT	CASSRDRATDTQYF